The clone carrying this T cell receptor beta chain was observed a few times. The antigen remains undetermined. MiXCR, applied by TCRdb to the 5' RACE reads, yields one record per CDR3 protein. The sample has hundreds of thousands of distinct CDR3 sequences; 20% to 25% are singletons. These data belong to a study of T-cell memory formation after mild COVID-19. The study, taken as a whole, reports: Clones shrinking between day 15 and 85 showed a balanced CD4/CD8 split, and those that grew later tilted toward CD4+.

CDR3 size: 15 residues. V was pared by 1 base and J by 4 bases, with 14 bases between. From germline, CDR1 is MNHEY and CDR2 SMNVEV (reference sequence). The chain recombines TRBV27 with TRBJ2-7, with D possibly matching TRBD1 (6 bases). The sample was PBMCs or a T cell subset sorted from them (not recorded which). The sequence was obtained from an adult woman who had mild COVID-19 (a few samples of this study predate the infection). Cell type and time point are not known. In nucleotides, the CDR3 is TGTGCCAGCAGTTTATTGTGGGACACCCGGTACGAGCAGTACTTC. Translated: CASSLLWDTRYEQYF.